This T cell receptor (beta chain) was identified during a study of T cell responses to AZD1222 COVID-19 vaccine. Broader study findings: Reportedly, close to half of spike-specific TCRs are directed against unmutated variant regions. Spike-specific TCR breadth rose after two AZD1222 doses, and depth rose as well.

The germline V gene has CDR1 KGHSH and CDR2 LQKENI. The V segment lost 4 bases and the J segment 3 bases; nucleotides outside the gene matches: 6. CDR3 length: 15 residues. This clone showed up just once. Its antigen is not identified. This table comes from immunoSEQ multiplex PCR, and its TCRdb copy is limited to in-frame clones, with some not included. The repertoire holds some 180,000 clones, with about 89% as singletons. This TCR was sampled from an adult who received the AZD1222 COVID-19 vaccine. The V and J genes are TRBV18 and TRBJ1-2; TRBD1 agrees at 9 bases. The source was peripheral blood, collected 28 days after the second AZD1222 dose. The CDR3 DNA reads TGTGCCAGCTCACTTACAGGGGGCGCAGACTATGGCTACACCTTC. Its translation is CASSLTGGADYGYTF.